This is a list of T cell receptor beta chains from one sample in a study of T-cell reconstitution after alpha-beta-depleted transplantation in children. TCRdb itself ran the PCR reads through MiXCR, one entry per CDR3 protein. The repertoire includes 700,000 or so distinct CDR3 sequences, about an eighth of them detected once, and 0.79% sits in the top ten. The sequenced sample was PBMCs, obtained before TCRalphabeta/CD19-depleted stem cell transplant. Receptors were obtained from a girl aged 2 to 10 with congenital amegakaryocytic thrombocytopenia, due to receive a stem cell transplant. Both conserved end residues are part of each CDR3. D genes are given only for firm matches. The size field is filled for only some rows; it gives once, few, many or a size class.

D gene: NA
J gene: TRBJ1-5
V gene: TRBV4-1
clone size: many
CDR3 protein: CASSQEGEGVQPQHF
CDR3 DNA: TGCGCCAGCAGCCAAGAAGGGGAGGGAGTCCAGCCCCAGCATTTT

D gene: NA
J gene: TRBJ2-2
V gene: TRBV27
clone size: few
CDR3 protein: CASSPRTGLLGPGELFF
CDR3 DNA: TGTGCCAGCAGTCCCCGAACCGGACTACTTGGGCCCGGGGAGCTGTTTTTT

D gene: NA
J gene: TRBJ1-1
V gene: TRBV29-1
clone size: many
CDR3 protein: CSVVESPNTEAFF
CDR3 DNA: TGCAGCGTTGTCGAGTCCCCGAACACTGAAGCTTTCTTT

D gene: NA
J gene: TRBJ1-4
V gene: TRBV28
clone size: many
CDR3 protein: CASSPNEKLFF
CDR3 DNA: TGTGCCAGCAGTCCAAATGAAAAACTGTTTTTT

D gene: NA
J gene: TRBJ2-1
V gene: TRBV24-1
clone size: many
CDR3 protein: CATSDRYNEQFF
CDR3 DNA: TGTGCCACCAGTGACCGTTACAATGAGCAGTTCTTC

D gene: NA
J gene: TRBJ2-2
V gene: TRBV5-1
clone size: NA
CDR3 protein: CASSLKKGETGELFF
CDR3 DNA: TGCGCCAGCAGCTTGAAGAAAGGGGAAACCGGGGAGCTGTTTTTT

D gene: TRBD2
J gene: TRBJ2-1
V gene: TRBV19
clone size: few
CDR3 protein: CASSIDPGLAGVDEQFF
CDR3 DNA: TGTGCCAGTAGTATAGATCCTGGACTAGCGGGAGTCGATGAGCAGTTCTTC

D gene: NA
J gene: TRBJ2-3
V gene: TRBV27
clone size: many
CDR3 protein: CASSLAPGKGIGTDTQYF
CDR3 DNA: TGTGCCAGCAGTTTAGCGCCCGGAAAGGGGATTGGCACAGATACGCAGTATTTT

D gene: NA
J gene: TRBJ2-5
V gene: TRBV29-1
clone size: few
CDR3 protein: CSLFQSSGTQYF
CDR3 DNA: TGCAGCCTCTTTCAGTCCTCAGGGACCCAGTACTTC

D gene: TRBD1
J gene: TRBJ2-1
V gene: TRBV12-3/TRBV12-4
clone size: few
CDR3 protein: CASSLVGQVSYNEQFF
CDR3 DNA: TGTGCCAGCAGTCTTGTCGGACAGGTCTCCTACAATGAGCAGTTCTTC

D gene: NA
J gene: TRBJ2-3
V gene: TRBV7-9
clone size: NA
CDR3 protein: CASTSPGHGDTQYF
CDR3 DNA: TGTGCCAGCACATCTCCCGGCCACGGGGATACGCAGTATTTT

D gene: NA
J gene: TRBJ2-7
V gene: TRBV20-1
clone size: many
CDR3 protein: CSARAMSSYEQYF
CDR3 DNA: TGCAGTGCTAGAGCTATGAGCTCCTACGAGCAGTACTTC

D gene: TRBD1
J gene: TRBJ2-7
V gene: TRBV12-3/TRBV12-4
clone size: few
CDR3 protein: CASSLWPTGDGYEQYF
CDR3 DNA: TGTGCCAGCAGTTTATGGCCGACAGGGGATGGTTACGAGCAGTACTTC

D gene: TRBD2
J gene: TRBJ2-1
V gene: TRBV30
clone size: few
CDR3 protein: CAWTLGSGGYNEQFF
CDR3 DNA: TGTGCCTGGACCCTGGGAAGCGGGGGCTACAATGAGCAGTTCTTC

D gene: NA
J gene: TRBJ2-3
V gene: TRBV5-1
clone size: many
CDR3 protein: CASSFRQVLSTDTQYF
CDR3 DNA: TGCGCCAGCAGCTTCCGACAGGTCCTCTCCACAGATACGCAGTATTTT

D gene: NA
J gene: TRBJ2-4
V gene: TRBV20-1
clone size: many
CDR3 protein: CSASTSRQDIQYF
CDR3 DNA: TGCAGTGCTAGTACCTCCCGCCAAGACATTCAGTACTTC

D gene: TRBD1
J gene: TRBJ2-2
V gene: TRBV12-3/TRBV12-4
clone size: few
CDR3 protein: CASSQRQGAISGELFF
CDR3 DNA: TGTGCCAGCAGCCAACGACAGGGGGCGATTTCCGGGGAGCTGTTTTTT

D gene: TRBD1
J gene: TRBJ2-7
V gene: TRBV28
clone size: many
CDR3 protein: CASRQGPYEQYF
CDR3 DNA: TGTGCCAGCAGACAGGGGCCCTACGAGCAGTACTTC

D gene: TRBD2
J gene: TRBJ2-1
V gene: TRBV11-2
clone size: many
CDR3 protein: CASSEREKNYNEQFF
CDR3 DNA: TGTGCCAGCAGCGAGCGGGAAAAGAACTACAATGAGCAGTTCTTC

D gene: TRBD1
J gene: TRBJ2-7
V gene: TRBV5-1
clone size: many
CDR3 protein: CASSPEGATYEQYF
CDR3 DNA: TGCGCCAGCAGCCCTGAGGGGGCAACCTACGAGCAGTACTTC

D gene: NA
J gene: TRBJ2-5
V gene: TRBV29-1
clone size: many
CDR3 protein: CSVEVNRNQETQYF
CDR3 DNA: TGCAGCGTTGAAGTGAATCGGAACCAAGAGACCCAGTACTTC

D gene: NA
J gene: TRBJ2-2
V gene: TRBV5-1
clone size: many
CDR3 protein: CASSLDSGSTGELFF
CDR3 DNA: TGCGCCAGCAGCTTGGACAGCGGGTCCACCGGGGAGCTGTTTTTT